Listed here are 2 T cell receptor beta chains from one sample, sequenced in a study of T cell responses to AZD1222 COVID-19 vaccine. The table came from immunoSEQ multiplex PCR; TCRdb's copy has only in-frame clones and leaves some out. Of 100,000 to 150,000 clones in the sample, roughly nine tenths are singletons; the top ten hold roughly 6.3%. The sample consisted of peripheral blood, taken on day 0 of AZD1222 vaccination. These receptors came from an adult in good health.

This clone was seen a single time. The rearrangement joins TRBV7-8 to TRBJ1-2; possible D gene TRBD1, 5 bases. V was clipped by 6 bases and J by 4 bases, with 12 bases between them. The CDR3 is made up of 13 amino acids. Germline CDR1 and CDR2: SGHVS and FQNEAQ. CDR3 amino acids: CASRLGGAYGYTF. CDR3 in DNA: TGTGCCAGCAGACTTGGCGGGGCCTATGGCTACACCTTC.

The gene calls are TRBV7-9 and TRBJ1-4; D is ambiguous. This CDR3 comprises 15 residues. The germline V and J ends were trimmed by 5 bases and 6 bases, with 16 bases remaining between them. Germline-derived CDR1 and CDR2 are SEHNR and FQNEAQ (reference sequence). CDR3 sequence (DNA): TGTGCCAGCAGCCCACCGAGGGTGACTTATGAAAAACTGTTTTTT. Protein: CASSPPRVTYEKLFF.